This T cell receptor (delta chain) was found in a study of γδ T cells in repeated Plasmodium falciparum infection. Study context: Donors had four controlled P. falciparum NF54 infections over roughly 600 days. Malian samples came from no-transmission periods or across acute febrile malaria episodes. Overall study results and limits: Vdelta2-negative gammadelta repertoires appeared less diverse and less shared in Malian than Australian children.

On this clone: Its antigen remains unidentified. The protein recorded in TCRdb matches a much larger clone and deviates from this DNA's translation at residue 18, suggesting a read error; the protein here is obtained by translating the DNA.

Each sorted gammadelta sample had TRG and TRD chains sequenced. TCRdb reran clone calling via CATT on the multiplex PCR reads. The sample comprises roughly 90,000 delta-chain clones, roughly 1.4% of which are singletons, and more than 7.5% rests with the top ten. This CDR3 has 23 residues. Germline CDR1 GEAIGNYY, CDR2 EKD. Vgamma9/Vdelta2+ and Vdelta2-negative gammadelta T cells were flow-sorted from PBMC for bulk sequencing. The specimen sequenced was gamma-delta T cells from blood. The chain is built from TRDV2 and TRDJ3; 13 nucleotides align to TRDD3. The J gene is not listed in TCRdb, so it was assigned here from a DNA match to germline. The receptor's source is a pool of human donors (malaria-infected and uninfected, not separated). Here the CDR3 reads CACDAGLEVLGDTPAWDIRQMFF. The DNA of the CDR3 is TGTGCCTGTGACGCGGGGTTAGAGGTACTGGGGGATACGCCGGCCTGGGACATCCGACAGATGTTTTTC.